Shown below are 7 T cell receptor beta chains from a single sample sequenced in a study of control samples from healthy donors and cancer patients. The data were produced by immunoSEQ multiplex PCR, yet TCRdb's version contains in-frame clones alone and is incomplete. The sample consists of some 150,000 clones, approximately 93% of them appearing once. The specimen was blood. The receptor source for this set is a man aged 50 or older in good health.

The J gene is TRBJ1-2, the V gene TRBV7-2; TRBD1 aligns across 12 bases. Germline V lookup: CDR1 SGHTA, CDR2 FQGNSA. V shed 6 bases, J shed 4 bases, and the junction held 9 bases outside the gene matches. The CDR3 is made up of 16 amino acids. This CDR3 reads CASRAGQGAPGYGYTF. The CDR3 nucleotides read TGTGCCAGCAGAGCGGGACAGGGGGCGCCGGGCTATGGCTACACCTTC.

CDR3 sequence: CASSQVGGRETQYF. DNA of the CDR3: TGCGCCAGCAGCCAAGTGGGGGGGCGAGAGACCCAGTACTTC. This chain uses TRBV4-1 with TRBJ2-5; weak D call: TRBD2 (7 bases). Trimming took 1 base from V and 4 from J, leaving 10 bases between them. This CDR3 spans 14 amino acids. Germline lookup yields CDR1 MGHRA and CDR2 YSYEKL.

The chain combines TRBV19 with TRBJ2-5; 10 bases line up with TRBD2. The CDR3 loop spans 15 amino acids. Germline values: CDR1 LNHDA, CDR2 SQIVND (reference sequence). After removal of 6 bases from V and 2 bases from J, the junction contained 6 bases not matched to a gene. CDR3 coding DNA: TGTGCCAGTAGCTCGCTAGCGGGAGTACAAGAGACCCAGTACTTC. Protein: CASSSLAGVQETQYF.

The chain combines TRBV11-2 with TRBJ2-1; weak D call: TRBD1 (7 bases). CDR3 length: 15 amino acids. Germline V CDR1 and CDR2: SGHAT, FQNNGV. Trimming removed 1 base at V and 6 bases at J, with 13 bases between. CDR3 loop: CASSLGQGLGNEQFF. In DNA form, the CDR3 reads TGTGCCAGCAGCTTAGGACAGGGACTCGGCAATGAGCAGTTCTTC.

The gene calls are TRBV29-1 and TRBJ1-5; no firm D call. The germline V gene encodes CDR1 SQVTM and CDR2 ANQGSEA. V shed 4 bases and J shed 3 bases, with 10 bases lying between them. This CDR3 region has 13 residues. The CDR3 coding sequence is TGCAGCGTTGGGGAGGGATCCAATCAGCCCCAGCATTTT. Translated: CSVGEGSNQPQHF.

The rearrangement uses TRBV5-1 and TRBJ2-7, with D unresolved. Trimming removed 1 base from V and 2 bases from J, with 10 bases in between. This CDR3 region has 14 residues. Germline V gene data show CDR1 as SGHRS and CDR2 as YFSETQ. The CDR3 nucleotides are TGCGCCAGCAGCTTGACAGAAGCTACCTACGAGCAGTACTTC. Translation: CASSLTEATYEQYF.

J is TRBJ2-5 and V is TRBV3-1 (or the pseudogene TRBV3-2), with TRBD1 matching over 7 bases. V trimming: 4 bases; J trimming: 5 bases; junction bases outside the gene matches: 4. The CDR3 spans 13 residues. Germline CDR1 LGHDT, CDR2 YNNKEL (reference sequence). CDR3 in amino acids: CASSPTGYETQYF. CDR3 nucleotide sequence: TGTGCCAGCAGCCCGACAGGGTATGAGACCCAGTACTTC.